The 21 T cell receptor beta chains in this list originate from one sample, sequenced in a study of blood T cell repertoires in COVID-19. The table came from immunoSEQ multiplex PCR; TCRdb's copy has only in-frame clones and leaves some out. The data contain about 280,000 clones, about 85% of them singletons. What was sequenced was peripheral blood. The receptor source for this set is a human donor in a cohort sampled during active COVID-19.

This rearrangement joins TRBV7-8 to TRBJ2-1, with TRBD2 identical over 7 bases. The CDR3 totals 13 residues. V trimming: 5 bases; J trimming: 10 bases; junction bases outside the gene matches: 8. Per germline, CDR1 SGHVS and CDR2 FQNEAQ. CDR3 DNA sequence: TGTGCCAGCAGCCTCGGAGGGAGGGGCGAGCAGTTCTTC. Amino acid sequence: CASSLGGRGEQFF.

CDR3 sequence (DNA): TGTGCCACCAGCAGAGGGGGGACAGCGAACACTGAAGCTTTCTTT. This gives the protein CATSRGGTANTEAFF. The rearrangement links TRBV15 to TRBJ1-1, with 7 bases fitting TRBD1. The CDR3 runs 15 residues. Germline lookup yields CDR1 LNHNV and CDR2 YYDKDF (reference sequence). V lost 1 base, J lost 1 base, and 3 bases stayed unmatched.

The CDR3 here is CTSSQEPLRDRESSYNEQFF. In DNA form, the CDR3 reads TGCACCAGCAGCCAAGAACCACTCCGGGACAGGGAGAGCTCCTACAATGAGCAGTTCTTC. This chain joins TRBV1 and TRBJ2-1; the table gives TRBD1 as D, unverified against the DNA. TRBV1 is marked as a pseudogene. The CDR3 is made up of 20 amino acids.

The chain uses TRBV10-3 and TRBJ1-1; TRBD1 matches 7 bases. Per the germline V gene, CDR1 is ENHRY and CDR2 is SYGVKD. There are 15 residues in the CDR3. V lost 2 bases to trimming and J lost 2 bases; unmatched junction nucleotides: 5. CDR3 region: CAISETDRRNTEAFF. CDR3 nucleotides: TGTGCCATCAGTGAGACGGACAGGAGAAACACTGAAGCTTTCTTT.

V and J are TRBV5-1 and TRBJ2-2, with a possible D match to TRBD1 (6 bases). This CDR3 has 15 residues. Trimming cost V 5 bases and J 7 bases, with 18 bases left between them. Germline-derived CDR1 and CDR2 are SGHRS and YFSETQ. CDR3 amino acids: CASSLRGSADGELFF. Here the CDR3 DNA reads TGCGCCAGCAGTTTAAGGGGGAGCGCTGACGGGGAGCTGTTTTTT.

V gene TRBV5-1 combines with J gene TRBJ1-6; D might be TRBD1 (6 bases). Germline V lookup: CDR1 SGHRS, CDR2 YFSETQ. The CDR3 has 14 amino acids. V lost 0 bases and J 15 bases, leaving 16 bases between the germline ends. CDR3 DNA: TGCGCCAGCAGCTTGGCTGCAGGGACAAAACGCCTCCACTTT. Its translation: CASSLAAGTKRLHF.

The chain is built from TRBV7-9 and TRBJ2-1; no definite D call. The V and J ends lost 3 bases and 6 bases respectively, with 9 bases between them. The CDR3 is made up of 13 amino acids. Per germline, CDR1 SEHNR and CDR2 FQNEAQ (reference sequence). CDR3 DNA sequence: TGTGCCAGCAGCTTGTCTTCCCCCAATGAGCAGTTCTTC. Its translation is CASSLSSPNEQFF.

This chain uses TRBV18 with TRBJ2-7, with 11 bases that match TRBD1. The CDR3 covers 17 residues. The germline V gene has CDR1 KGHSH and CDR2 LQKENI. J was trimmed by 5 bases and V by 6 bases; bases with no gene match: 15. The CDR3 nucleotides are TGTGCCAGCTCCCGCCGATTGGGTGGGACAGGGGGAGACGAGCAGTACTTC. This gives the protein CASSRRLGGTGGDEQYF.

In DNA, the CDR3 is TGCGCCAGCAGCTCGGGACTACCCCCCAATGAGCAGTTCTTC. This sequence encodes CASSSGLPPNEQFF. The chain is built from TRBV5-1 and TRBJ2-1, with TRBD2 identical over 7 bases. The CDR3 length is 14 residues. After removal of 3 bases from V and 6 bases from J, the junction contained 6 bases not matched to a gene. CDR1 SGHRS and CDR2 YFSETQ come from the germline V gene.

A note on this clone: The same CDR3 arises from other DNA sequences in this sample as well. The chain uses TRBV19 and TRBJ2-2; TRBD2 matches 9 bases. Germline CDR1 reads LNHDA; CDR2 reads SQIVND (reference sequence). V was pared by 9 bases and J by 1 base, with 3 bases of the junction left unmatched. This CDR3 is built from 14 residues. The CDR3 loop is CASLAGLNTGELFF. DNA of the CDR3: TGTGCCAGCCTAGCGGGGCTGAACACCGGGGAGCTGTTTTTT. Using reference TRBV19 and TRBJ2-2 for the parts outside the CDR3, the full variable domain is DGGITQSPKYLFRKEGQNVTLSCEQNLNHDAMYWYRQDPGQGLRLIYYSQIVNDFQKGDIAEGYSVSREKKESFPLTVTSAQKNPTAFYLCASLAGLNTGELFFGEGSRLTVL.

This chain uses TRBV4-3 with TRBJ2-7; weak D call: TRBD1 (6 bases). Trimming shortened V by 1 base and J by 4 bases, and 17 bases separated the two germline ends. Germline V gene data show CDR1 as LGHNA and CDR2 as YSLEER. This CDR3 region has 16 residues. The CDR3 here is CASSQGATGRPYEQYF. The CDR3 nucleotides are TGCGCCAGCAGCCAAGGGGCGACAGGCCGCCCTTACGAGCAGTACTTC.

This clone came up once. CDR3 in amino acids: CAAGTSVLGEQFF. The CDR3 bases are TGTGCCGCTGGGACTAGCGTTCTCGGTGAGCAGTTCTTC. This chain joins TRBV15 and TRBJ2-1; 10 bases agree with TRBD2. CDR1 is LNHNV and CDR2 is YYDKDF in the germline V gene (reference sequence). There are 13 residues in the CDR3. V lost 11 bases to trimming and J lost 9 bases; unmatched junction nucleotides: 10.

The J gene is TRBJ2-7, the V gene TRBV3-1 (or the pseudogene TRBV3-2), with TRBD2 identical over 14 bases. This CDR3 contains 16 residues. The germline V gene has CDR1 LGHDT and CDR2 YNNKEL (reference sequence). J lost 3 bases, V lost 4 bases, and 5 bases had no gene match. The CDR3 reads CASSPTTSGRGYEQYF. CDR3 in DNA: TGTGCCAGCAGCCCTACGACTAGCGGGAGGGGCTACGAGCAGTACTTC.

This sequence joins TRBV5-1 and TRBJ2-3, with D perhaps TRBD1 (5 bases). The CDR3 has 12 residues. The ends were cut back, 4 bases at V and 5 bases at J, with 8 bases in the middle. Germline V lookup: CDR1 SGHRS, CDR2 YFSETQ. The CDR3 coding sequence is TGCGCCAGCAGCCTTAGGGGAGATACGCAGTATTTT. This encodes CASSLRGDTQYF.

The V gene is TRBV19, the J gene TRBJ1-1, with D tentatively TRBD1 (6 bases). V was clipped by 8 bases and J by 5 bases, with 18 bases between them. The CDR3 contains 14 residues. Germline assignment: CDR1 LNHDA and CDR2 SQIVND (reference sequence). CDR3 bases: TGTGCCAGTGCCCCACTGGGAGGGGGTACTGAAGCTTTCTTT. Residues: CASAPLGGGTEAFF.

The chain carries TRBV29-1 and TRBJ2-5; TRBD2 aligns across 7 bases. Germline loops: CDR1 SQVTM, CDR2 ANQGSEA. The CDR3 contains 14 residues. Losses at the gene ends were 6 bases for V and 3 bases for J; bases not matched to a gene: 10. The CDR3 region has the DNA TGCAGCGTCTTCCCGACTAGCAAGAAAGAGACCCAGTACTTC. Translation gives CSVFPTSKKETQYF.

The chain is built from TRBV2 and TRBJ2-7; possibly TRBD1 for D (6 bases). Trimming cost V 8 bases and J 0 bases, with 11 bases left between them. The CDR3 is 13 residues long. Germline V CDR1 and CDR2: SNHLY, FYNNEI. CDR3 in DNA: TGTGCCAGCGGGACACGAAACTCCTACGAGCAGTACTTC. This gives the protein CASGTRNSYEQYF.

This CDR3 reads CASSQETNGPMNTEAFF. In nucleotides, the CDR3 is TGCGCCAGCAGCCAAGAGACAAACGGCCCCATGAACACTGAAGCTTTCTTT. This chain links TRBV4-1 with TRBJ1-1; D remains ambiguous. The CDR3 has 17 amino acids. Germline CDR1 MGHRA, CDR2 YSYEKL. The ends were cut back, 0 bases at V and 0 bases at J, with 14 bases in the middle.

This clone has a single count. The rearrangement uses TRBV29-1 and TRBJ1-1; no clear D. The CDR3 is 11 residues long. CDR1 is SQVTM and CDR2 is ANQGSEA in the germline V gene. The V and J ends lost 3 bases and 7 bases respectively, with 9 bases between them. This CDR3 is CSVEVPGEAFF. Here the CDR3 DNA reads TGCAGCGTTGAGGTCCCAGGTGAAGCTTTCTTT.

CDR3 amino acids: CASSPQTSGRGKTQYF. CDR3 sequence (DNA): TGTGCCAGCAGCCCCCAGACTAGCGGGAGAGGGAAGACCCAGTACTTC. J is TRBJ2-5 and V is TRBV28, with 12 positions matching TRBD2. V shed 6 bases and J 6 bases; nucleotides not matched to a gene: 11. CDR3 length: 16 amino acids. Germline-derived CDR1 and CDR2 are MDHEN and SYDVKM. The variable domain in full, completed from reference TRBV28 and TRBJ2-5, reads DVKVTQSSRYLVKRTGEKVFLECVQDMDHENMFWYRQDPGLGLRLIYFSYDVKMKEKGDIPEGYSVSREKKERFSLILESASTNQTSMYLCASSPQTSGRGKTQYFGPGTRLLVL.

The chain joins TRBV4-3 to TRBJ1-2; weak D call: TRBD1 (6 bases). This CDR3 comprises 16 residues. The germline V gene has CDR1 LGHNA and CDR2 YSLEER. V dropped 0 bases and J dropped 6 bases, with 17 bases sitting between them. CDR3 DNA sequence: TGCGCCAGCAGCCAAGATCCCAGGGGCTCGCTCCATGGCTACACCTTC. This translates into CASSQDPRGSLHGYTF.